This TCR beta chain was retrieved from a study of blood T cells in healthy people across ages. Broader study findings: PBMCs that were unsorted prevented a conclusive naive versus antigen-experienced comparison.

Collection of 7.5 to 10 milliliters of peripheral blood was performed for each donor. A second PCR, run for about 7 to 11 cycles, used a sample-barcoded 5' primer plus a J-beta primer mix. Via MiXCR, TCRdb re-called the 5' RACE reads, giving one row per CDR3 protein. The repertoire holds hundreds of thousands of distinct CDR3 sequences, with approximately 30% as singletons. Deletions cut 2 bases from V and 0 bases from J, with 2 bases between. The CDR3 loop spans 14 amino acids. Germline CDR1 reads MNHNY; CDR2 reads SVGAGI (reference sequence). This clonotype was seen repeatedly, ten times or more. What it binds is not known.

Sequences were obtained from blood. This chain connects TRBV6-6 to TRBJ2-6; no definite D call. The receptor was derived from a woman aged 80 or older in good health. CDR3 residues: CASSYGSGANVLTF. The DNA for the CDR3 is TGTGCCAGCAGTTACGGCTCTGGGGCCAACGTCCTGACTTTC.